The present T cell receptor (beta chain) was sequenced within a study of cytomegalovirus exposure and HLA in healthy donors (dated by TCRdb to about 2017). Background for the entire study: According to an earlier analysis of a few hundred of the donors, about 190 million T cells yielded 117 million unique TCR beta sequences and around 300 Gb of sequence data. HLA typing included class I and class II loci at four-digit resolution. Donor age, sex, ethnicity and CMV serostatus were compiled together with the repertoire data. Among the roughly 400 genotyped donors, around 81% belonged to the genetic ancestry cluster associated with self-reported Caucasian donors. The study was designed to test whether signatures of past pathogen exposure could be identified by cataloging public T cell receptors. The study used immunosequencing to profile the T cell repertoires of 670 or so subjects and linked those repertoires to cytomegalovirus serostatus. Every repertoire in the discovery cohort had been generated on one and the same sequencing platform. A handful of DR-DQ haplotypes were handled as single units for association and clustering because linkage in the cohort was strong. High-throughput TCR immunosequencing, statistical association of individual TCRs with disease status, and machine learning were combined to predict cytomegalovirus infection status. An early release covering some 640 HLA-typed donors comprised 300 to 350 gigabases of sequencing data and about 90 million unique TCR sequences. The later analysis used no new phenotypic data to find candidate immune exposures, relying instead on TCR beta sequences and their occurrence across donors. Across around 400 genotyped donors of the cohort, an average of roughly 250,000 unique TCR beta nucleotide sequences per donor were sequenced, and approximately 19% of those sequences were non-productive. In addition to the first cohort of hundreds of subjects, a separate validation cohort of 130 or so different subjects was used. The number of donors typed differed by locus, with 629-630 for A, B, C, DRB1 and DQB1, about 500 for DQA1, over 600 for DPA1, and over 400 for DPB1. An earlier analysis of approximately 500 of the donors applied high-throughput TCR beta sequencing to assess whether each TCR beta V gene segment acted as functional or pseudogenic. A later genetic analysis took genome-wide SNP genotypes for 398 of the 666 donors and used that subset as a discovery cohort. A later analysis re-examined previously published TCR beta repertoires from more than 600 donors and added high-resolution HLA genotyping to investigate patterns of TCR occurrence. Study-wide conclusions, independent of this receptor: Three of the identified cytomegalovirus-associated TCR beta chains were confirmed in vitro to be specific for cytomegalovirus antigens. A later analysis associated about 17,000 TCR beta sequences with specific HLA alleles at a false discovery rate of 0.05. Because HLA typing was unavailable for some donors at each locus, only the typed subset was used in association tests. A total of around 150 TCR beta chains were listed by the study as associated with cytomegalovirus. In a later genetic analysis, fewer N-insertions in productive TCRs were reported among donors in an Asian-associated ancestry cluster than the roughly 640-donor mean. Compared with equally common non-associated chains, HLA-associated TCR beta chains in a later analysis were more clonally expanded and had lower generation probabilities. Because the 87-base-pair reads could not distinguish some IMGT-functional V segments, including TRBV6-2 and TRBV6-3, those segments were excluded. In a later analysis, the rate of TCR association differed among HLA loci, with DRB1 alleles having the most associated TCRs and HLA-C alleles having the fewest. A further reported finding was that TCR beta sequences accurately predicted the HLA-A and HLA-B alleles for most subjects in the first cohort. Because counts were too low, roughly 17 rarely observed V segments, including chromosome 9 orphons, were left out of the earlier analysis of approximately 500 of the donors. For the cohort, immune exposure information was limited to CMV serostatus. The authors suggested that the approach could potentially be generalized to other disease states and immunological phenotypes. In an earlier analysis of approximately 600 of the donors, most TCR beta V segments were observed in productive rearrangements about 87% or about 30% of the time, broadly matching IMGT annotations. A cluster of highly shared sequence variants was judged likely to be a technical artifact of the sequencing pipeline. When HLA alleles, especially DR and DQ, strongly co-occurred, attributing TCR associations to individual alleles was difficult. Linkage disequilibrium might explain the correlated functional status among segregating V segments, but an unknown experimental factor could not be ruled out. A later analysis found that most CMV-associated TCR beta chains appeared HLA-restricted, with HLA associations seemingly driven largely by CMV exposure. Most TCR sequences were seen in very few donors, while some public TCRs were found in many individuals. Roughly uniform sequencing depth across donors was assumed in presence/absence analyses, although this assumption may not hold. According to a later analysis, parvovirus B19, influenza, CMV and Epstein-Barr virus appeared linked to several top co-occurrence clusters. In this cohort, only TCR beta chains were sequenced, and detectable features were limited by the absence of alpha or paired-chain data. An association between a missense DCLRE1C variant and V-gene and J-gene trimming of TCR beta chains was found in a later genetic analysis and replicated in an independent cohort. In both the original and validation cohorts, the classifier was reported to diagnose cytomegalovirus status with high specificity and sensitivity.

The cohort comprised approximately 700 healthy bone marrow donors. At the time of sampling, all cohort members were nominally healthy, though unrecorded immune exposures were likely present. The donor was CMV seronegative and was included in the group of a few hundred seronegative cohort members. A peripheral blood sample was collected from each donor, and TCR beta sequencing was performed on peripheral blood mononuclear cells. The Qiagen DNeasy Blood Extraction Kit was used to extract genomic DNA from the blood cell samples. The library was produced with the immunoSEQ multiplex PCR assay. For the multiplex PCR, a mixture combining 60 forward primers for TCR Vbeta segments and 13 reverse primers for TCR Jbeta segments was used. A multiplex PCR assay on genomic DNA amplified the CDR3 region of rearranged TCR beta genes. Amplified TCR beta libraries were sequenced as 87-base-pair reads on the Illumina HiSeq System. Concerning the study's data processing: A later analysis counted some 80 million unique TCR beta chains across the roughly 700 repertoires, and approximately 11 million of these chains were shared by at least two donors. To remove PCR and sequencing errors, raw reads were error-corrected and collapsed into unique sequences using a nearest-neighbor algorithm that merged closely related sequences. To assign V, D and J gene segments, CDR3 sequences were aligned to IMGT reference sequences. For a sequence to be retained, a match of at least six nucleotides was required to both a V gene segment and a J gene segment. Rearrangements were classified as productive when the CDR3 lacked stop codons and remained in frame with V and J, and all other rearrangements were classified as non-productive. CDR3 was defined according to IMGT convention as the region running from the second conserved V-encoded cysteine to the conserved J-encoded phenylalanine. The earlier analysis of about 530 of the donors excluded any sequence lacking an unambiguous match to a single V gene segment. An earlier analysis of some 610 of the donors called V segments functional above 56.7% productive rearrangements and segregating when the between-donor standard deviation exceeded 5%. A statistical classification framework was built for diagnosing cytomegalovirus status from the catalog of TCR beta chain sequences. V and J gene assignment, in a later analysis, came from comparing TCR nucleotide sequences with IMGT/GENE-DB human TR gene sequences. In a later analysis, CDR3 sequences and most-parsimonious VDJ recombination scenarios were assigned using the TCRdist pipeline. In a later analysis, each TCR beta chain was defined by its CDR3 amino acid sequence together with its V-gene family, and reads without a unique V-gene family were excluded. A later analysis removed 500 to 650 highly shared, low-generation-probability nucleotide sequences to deal with suspected cross-contamination and a sequencing artifact. In a later analysis, a clonal expansion index for each public chain was calculated from normalized within-repertoire ranks of inferred template counts. In a later analysis, generation probabilities were computed using a VDJ recombination model fitted to out-of-frame rearrangements, and the results were checked against IGoR. Hypergeometric tests were used in a later analysis to score TCR-TCR, TCR-HLA and TCR-CMV co-occurrence, with a repertoire-size bias correction applied to the TCR pairs. In a later analysis, false discovery rates were estimated by permuting HLA or CMV assignments 20 times. In a later analysis, co-occurring TCRs were grouped using DBSCAN, and TCRdist sequence similarity was added for clustering within HLA-allele-positive subsets. Co-occurrence clustering excluded repertoires with fewer than 30,000 or more than 120,000 public chains, plus five with anomalous nucleotide sharing. TCRdb re-hosts the immuneACCESS table, in-frame sequences only. Its copies lack some clones; in the studies checked, an unresolved V gene accounts for under half of them, and the cause for the rest is not known. Clone size and V and J calls were adopted from that table, with D and trimming inferred from the DNA. This sample lists about 190,000 clones; roughly 80% were detected once. The top ten hold 1.6% of the sample.

V is shortened by 5 bases, J by 4 bases, and the region joining them spans 15 bases. The CDR3 contains 14 residues, cysteine and phenylalanine counted. The sequence is cut down to CDR3 DNA, 42 bases in frame from base 1. Taken from the germline V gene (reference sequence), the CDR1 and CDR2 loops are LNHDA and SQIVND. Details on this clone: Its recognized antigen is unknown. No clone much larger than this one lies a single base away; base qualities are absent.

What was sequenced was PBMCs. Recombination connected TRBV19 to TRBJ2-7; possibly the D gene is TRBD2, per 7 matching bases. The origin of this receptor is a woman between 18 and 29 years old in good health and CMV-seronegative. In nucleotide form, the sequence is TGTGCCAGTAGTGGCCGGGGGGCGGTTTACGAGCAGTACTTC. Its translation reads: CASSGRGAVYEQYF.